This T cell receptor (beta chain) was sequenced for a study of blood T cells in healthy people across ages. Trimming shortened V by 2 bases and J by 10 bases, and 6 bases separated the two germline ends. Germline-derived CDR1 and CDR2 are MNHNS and SASEGT. This CDR3 contains 11 residues. Study conclusions and caveats: Considered underestimates were the diversity estimates obtained from one million T cells.

There are a few counts of this clonotype. No antigen is known for it. Combining a sample-barcoded 5' primer with a J-beta primer mix, a second PCR ran for about 6 to 11 cycles. Template switching added a 12-random-nucleotide identifier to every cDNA molecule. TCRdb fed the 5' RACE reads into MiXCR, producing one record per CDR3 protein. The table lists 550,000 to 700,000 distinct CDR3 sequences, approximately 25% of them singletons. The sequenced material came from blood. This receptor was taken from a woman in her 70s in good health. The rearrangement uses TRBV6-1 and TRBJ2-1, with a weak D call TRBD2 (5 bases). CDR3 region: CASSEWREQFF. The CDR3 DNA reads as TGTGCCAGCAGTGAATGGAGGGAGCAGTTCTTC.